This TCR beta chain stems from a study of PD-1 blockade in classical Hodgkin lymphoma. Turning to the study itself: Patients were administered nivolumab (3 mg/kg intravenously) every 2 weeks.

With regard to this clone: What it recognizes is unknown.

Study results and limitations: Complete responders had baseline diversity similar to newly diagnosed patients.

Per the germline V gene, CDR1 is WNHNN and CDR2 is SYGVQD (reference sequence). The J segment lost 5 bases and the V segment lost 4 bases, leaving 5 bases of the junction unmatched. This CDR3 spans 15 amino acids. Assay used: immunoSEQ multiplex PCR; TCRdb lists only in-frame clones, some missing. The repertoire has approximately 11,000 clones, more than 75% of them found once; the top ten carry 25%. Relapses following autologous stem cell transplantation were seen in all patients, with brentuximab vedotin exposure varying. Progressive disease, partial response or complete response was each patient's best response.

Sequences were derived from peripheral blood mononuclear cells (PBMCs), sampled at baseline. The receptor was derived from a human donor with classical Hodgkin lymphoma. The rearrangement uses TRBV10-1 and TRBJ2-1; 10 nucleotides align to TRBD2. CDR3 in DNA: TGCGCCAGCAGTGTTAATAGCGGGAGGAACAATGAGCAGTTCTTC. Protein product: CASSVNSGRNNEQFF.